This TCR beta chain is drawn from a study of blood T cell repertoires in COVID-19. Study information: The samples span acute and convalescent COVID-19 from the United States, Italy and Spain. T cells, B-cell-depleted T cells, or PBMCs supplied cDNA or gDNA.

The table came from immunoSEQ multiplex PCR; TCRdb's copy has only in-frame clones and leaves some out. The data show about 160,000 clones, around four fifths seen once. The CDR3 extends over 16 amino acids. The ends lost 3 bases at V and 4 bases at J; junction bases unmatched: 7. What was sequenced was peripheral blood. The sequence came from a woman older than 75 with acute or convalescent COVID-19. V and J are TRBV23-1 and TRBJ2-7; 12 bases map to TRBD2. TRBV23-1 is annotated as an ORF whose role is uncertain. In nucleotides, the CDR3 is TGCGCCAGCAGTCACGACACTAGCGGGAGGAGATACGAGCAGTACTTC. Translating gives CASSHDTSGRRYEQYF.